The 11 T cell receptor beta chains in this list originate from one sample, sequenced in a study of T cells in Graves' hyperthyroidism and ophthalmopathy. Using RNA transcripts as the source, TCR beta CDR3 regions were amplified. HTBI primers were employed in a first-round RT-PCR of the TCR CDR3. MiXCR, applied by TCRdb to the multiplex PCR reads, yields one record per CDR3 protein. The repertoire holds around 800,000 distinct CDR3 sequences, with 35% to 45% as singletons. Sequenced input: blood. The source is a man aged 18 to 30 with Graves' hyperthyroidism.

This clonotype showed up many times. The chain is built from TRBV10-3 and TRBJ2-7, with a tentative D call TRBD1 (5 bases). Looked up from germline, CDR1 is ENHRY and CDR2 is SYGVKD. The V end lost 3 bases, the J end lost 8 bases, and 11 bases lay between the germline ends. CDR3 length: 12 residues. CDR3 DNA sequence: TGTGCCATCAGTGACAGGGCAGGCCAGCAGTACTTC. Translated: CAISDRAGQQYF.

This clonotype has just a few counts. The chain carries TRBV9 and TRBJ1-6, with D perhaps matching TRBD1 (6 bases). Germline V lookup: CDR1 SGDLS, CDR2 YYNGEE. V was pared by 0 bases and J by 0 bases, with 10 bases between. CDR3 length equals 17 residues. For the CDR3, the DNA is TGTGCCAGCAGCGTAGGGGGGGCCAGCTCCTATAATTCACCCCTCCACTTT. Encoded protein: CASSVGGASSYNSPLHF.

This chain connects TRBV2 to TRBJ1-1; D gene unclear. The length of the CDR3 is 16 residues. Per germline, CDR1 SNHLY and CDR2 FYNNEI. The V and J ends lost 6 bases and 3 bases respectively, with 20 bases between them. DNA for the CDR3: TGTGCCAGCAGCCTACCGGGGTCCGAAGAAGACACTGAAGCTTTCTTT. As protein: CASSLPGSEEDTEAFF.

The rearrangement joins TRBV20-1 to TRBJ2-5; a weak D match, TRBD2 (7 bases). The CDR3 is 13 amino acids. The V end was cut by 0 bases, the J end by 10 bases, with 15 bases between. The germline V gene has CDR1 DFQATT and CDR2 SNEGSKA (reference sequence). The DNA for the CDR3 is TGCAGTGCTAGAGATGGCGGAGGGGGGGGCCAGTACTTC. Protein: CSARDGGGGGQYF.

V usage is TRBV9 and J usage is TRBJ1-5; D uncertain. Germline V gene sequence: CDR1 SGDLS, CDR2 YYNGEE. The ends were cut back, 4 bases at V and 11 bases at J, with 22 bases in the middle. The CDR3 spans 15 residues. The chain's CDR3 is CASSQEGTSGETQHF. In DNA, the CDR3 is TGTGCCAGCAGCCAAGAAGGAACTAGCGGAGAGACCCAGCATTTT.

As regards this clonotype: A read error is possible here, since a much larger clone lies one base away. This chain uses TRBV2 with TRBJ1-3; 8 nucleotides line up with TRBD1. V shed 6 bases, J shed 8 bases, and the junction held 9 bases outside the gene matches. The germline V gene encodes CDR1 SNHLY and CDR2 FYNNEI. The CDR3 length is 14 residues. CDR3 sequence (DNA): TGTGCCAGCAGGGCAGGGGGCCCCGTAGACACCATATATTTT. Protein sequence: CASRAGGPVDTIYF.

The sample holds many counts of this clonotype. V and J are TRBV5-7 and TRBJ2-2; D possibly corresponds to TRBD1 (5 bases). TRBV5-7 is classed as an ORF, of uncertain function. Trimming shortened V by 0 bases and J by 7 bases, and 7 bases separated the two germline ends. CDR3 length: 13 residues. For the CDR3, the DNA is TGTGCCAGCAGCTTGGTGGGGCACGGGGAGCTGTTTTTT. Translation: CASSLVGHGELFF.

The chain employs TRBV5-5 and TRBJ1-5; TRBD1 matches at 7 bases. Germline values: CDR1 SGHKS, CDR2 YYEKEE (reference sequence). The CDR3 covers 16 residues. J gave up 4 bases and V 3 bases, and 10 bases lay outside the gene matches. The CDR3 DNA reads TGTGCCAGCAGCTCCCTGGGCAGGGGGTTAAATCAGCCCCAGCATTTT. Its translation: CASSSLGRGLNQPQHF.

There are many counts of this clonotype. DNA of the CDR3: TGTGCCAGCAGCCCACGGACAGGGGAGGGTGAAAAACTGTTTTTT. The encoded protein is CASSPRTGEGEKLFF. The genes are TRBV7-2 and TRBJ1-4; 9 bases align to TRBD1. J gave up 7 bases and V 5 bases, and 8 bases lay outside the gene matches. The CDR3 extends over 15 amino acids. Germline loops: CDR1 SGHTA, CDR2 FQGNSA.

This clonotype was picked up a small number of times. The chain uses TRBV6-5 and TRBJ1-2; D may be TRBD1 (6 bases). Germline CDR1 MNHEY, CDR2 SVGAGI. CDR3 length equals 14 residues. With 2 bases removed from V and 2 bases from J, the gap between germline ends came to 9 bases. CDR3 coding DNA: TGTGCCAGCAGTTACGTCGGACAGAACTATGGCTACACCTTC. This encodes CASSYVGQNYGYTF.

On this clonotype: Just one base apart from a much larger clone, this may be a read error. The rearrangement uses TRBV7-9 and TRBJ1-3; D remains unclear. Germline assignment: CDR1 SEHNR and CDR2 FQNEAQ (reference sequence). The CDR3 is 13 amino acids. CDR3 nucleotides: TGTGCCAGCAGCCTCGGCCCTGGAAACACCGTATATTTT. Translating it yields CASSLGPGNTVYF.